Following are 23 T cell receptor beta chains from one sample sequenced in a study of cytomegalovirus exposure and HLA in healthy donors. PCR primers comprised 60 Vbeta and 13 Jbeta primers. TCRdb keeps only in-frame clones here, not all; method: immunoSEQ multiplex PCR. The sample lists over 95,000 clones, under 85% occurring once. Input material: PBMCs. These receptors were taken from a man aged 40-55 years in good health and CMV-seropositive.

This chain joins TRBV28 and TRBJ1-2; a possible D gene is TRBD1 (5 bases). This CDR3 contains 15 residues. Trimming took 8 bases from V and 8 from J, leaving 24 bases between them. CDR1 and CDR2 (germline): MDHEN, SYDVKM. In nucleotides, the CDR3 is TGTGCCAGCGATTCCCTAGTCCGAGACAGCAAGGGCTACACCTTC. Its protein product is CASDSLVRDSKGYTF.

There are a few counts of this clone. CDR3 bases: TGTGCCAGCAGACTTAGCGGGGGGTCTTCCAATGAGCAGTTCTTC. Its translation: CASRLSGGSSNEQFF. This rearrangement joins TRBV6-4 to TRBJ2-1, with 10 bases aligning to TRBD2. The CDR3 has 15 residues. V lost 6 bases to trimming and J lost 6 bases; unmatched junction nucleotides: 8. The germline gives CDR1 MRHNA, CDR2 SNTAGT.

Only one count was recorded for this clone. The gene calls are TRBV5-6 and TRBJ2-7, with D possibly matching TRBD1 (5 bases). Germline V gives CDR1 SGHDT, CDR2 YYEEEE. The ends were cut back, 6 bases at V and 2 bases at J, with 15 bases in the middle. The CDR3 has 14 residues. The CDR3 bases are TGTGCCAGCAACGACCCAGGGAAGGCCTACGAGCAGTACTTC. It is translated as CASNDPGKAYEQYF. The full variable domain, its missing parts supplied by reference TRBV5-6 and TRBJ2-7, is DAGVTQSPTHLIKTRGQQVTLRCSPKSGHDTVSWYQQALGQGPQFIFQYYEEEERQRGNFPDRFSGHQFPNYSSELNVNALLLGDSALYLCASNDPGKAYEQYFGPGTRLTVT.

The gene calls are TRBV9 and TRBJ2-3; 7 bases line up with TRBD2. V was clipped by 2 bases and J by 0 bases; unmatched bases: 9. This CDR3 spans 17 amino acids. Germline CDR1 reads SGDLS; CDR2 reads YYNGEE. CDR3 in amino acids: CASSVGGGSDSTDTQYF. Written as DNA, the CDR3 is TGTGCCAGCAGCGTTGGCGGGGGTAGCGACAGCACAGATACGCAGTATTTT.

A single count supports this clone. V is TRBV28 and J is TRBJ2-3, with D tentatively TRBD1 (5 bases). Looked up from germline, CDR1 is MDHEN and CDR2 is SYDVKM. Trimming left V 3 bases short and J 7 bases short, with 8 bases between. The CDR3 runs to 12 residues. CDR3 residues: CASSFRGNTQYF. The CDR3, as DNA: TGTGCCAGCAGTTTTAGGGGAAATACGCAGTATTTT.

Concerning this clone itself: Other DNA sequences in this sample translate to the same CDR3. V usage is TRBV6-1 and J usage is TRBJ1-5; TRBD1 aligns across 7 bases. The ends lost 7 bases at V and 4 bases at J; junction bases unmatched: 7. CDR1 MNHNS and CDR2 SASEGT come from the germline V gene. The CDR3 has 14 amino acids. The CDR3 region has the DNA TGTGCCAGCAAAAGGACAGGAGTGAATCAGCCCCAGCATTTT. This sequence encodes CASKRTGVNQPQHF.

The chain has TRBV14 and TRBJ1-1; D perhaps matches TRBD1 (5 bases). V was pared by 4 bases and J by 1 base, with 7 bases between. The germline V gene has CDR1 SGHDN and CDR2 FVKESK. This CDR3 contains 13 residues. This chain's CDR3 is CASSRTGNTEAFF. The CDR3 nucleotides read TGTGCCAGCAGCCGTACAGGGAACACTGAAGCTTTCTTT.

V usage is TRBV4-2 and J usage is TRBJ2-7; 12 positions match TRBD2. This CDR3 is built from 16 residues. The germline CDR1 and CDR2 sequences are LGHNA and YNFKEQ. V shed 0 bases, J shed 3 bases, and the junction held 3 bases outside the gene matches. The CDR3 nucleotides read TGTGCCAGCAGCCAAGAGGGACTAGCGGGCAACTACGAGCAGTACTTC. This translates into CASSQEGLAGNYEQYF.

The chain uses TRBV30 and TRBJ2-1; 11 bases align to TRBD2. The CDR3 has 18 residues. Germline-derived CDR1 and CDR2 are GTSNPN and SVGIG (reference sequence). Trimming took 0 bases from V and 0 from J; bases not matched to a gene: 7. The CDR3 nucleotides read TGTGCCTGGAGTGTAAACCCTAGCGGGGGGAGCTCCTACAATGAGCAGTTCTTC. The encoded protein is CAWSVNPSGGSSYNEQFF.

The rearrangement uses TRBV19 and TRBJ1-4; D is unclear. V gave up 5 bases and J gave up 5 bases, with 15 bases separating them. Germline CDR1 reads LNHDA; CDR2 reads SQIVND (reference sequence). CDR3 length equals 15 residues. Written as DNA, the CDR3 is TGTGCCAGTAGTCTTCGAGGGTCTACGAATGAAAAACTGTTTTTT. It specifies CASSLRGSTNEKLFF.

The chain couples TRBV6-1 to TRBJ2-5; no clear D gene. The V end was cut by 7 bases, the J end by 5 bases, with 8 bases between. The CDR3 is 11 residues long. CDR1 is MNHNS, CDR2 SASEGT, per germline. The CDR3 spells CASIREETQYF. The DNA of the CDR3 is TGTGCCAGCATCCGCGAGGAGACCCAGTACTTC.

The chain couples TRBV27 to TRBJ1-5, with 7 bases aligning to TRBD1. This CDR3 contains 15 residues. With 4 bases clipped from V and 4 bases from J, the junction kept 7 bases outside the gene matches. Germline values: CDR1 MNHEY, CDR2 SMNVEV (reference sequence). The CDR3 loop is CASSWGTAPNQPQHF. As DNA, the CDR3 is TGTGCCAGCAGTTGGGGGACAGCTCCAAATCAGCCCCAGCATTTT.

The chain couples TRBV10-2 to TRBJ1-1; D not resolved. The CDR3 totals 12 residues. CDR1 is WSHSY, CDR2 SAAADI, per germline. Trimming took off 2 bases at V and 4 bases at J, with 5 bases between the two ends. The CDR3 region is CASSEGSTEAFF. CDR3 nucleotides: TGCGCCAGCAGTGAGGGGAGCACTGAAGCTTTCTTT.

In this sample, this clone turned up once. The chain carries TRBV15 and TRBJ2-7, with 10 bases matching TRBD1. The junction had 7 bases not matched to a gene; V was cut back by 6 bases and J by 2 bases. This CDR3 has 15 amino acids. The germline CDR1 and CDR2 sequences are LNHNV and YYDKDF (reference sequence). In DNA form, the CDR3 reads TGTGCCACCAGACCTGAGGGGACAGGGGCCTACGAGCAGTACTTC. It codes for CATRPEGTGAYEQYF.

The chain uses TRBV10-3 and TRBJ1-1; 11 bases align to TRBD1. V trimming: 6 bases; J trimming: 4 bases; junction bases outside the gene matches: 16. From germline, CDR1 is ENHRY and CDR2 SYGVKD. This CDR3 is 18 amino acids long. CDR3 region: CAIRAEPGQGGSGTEAFF. The CDR3 nucleotides are TGTGCCATCAGGGCGGAACCGGGACAGGGGGGGTCCGGCACTGAAGCTTTCTTT.

This sequence joins TRBV30 and TRBJ1-5; D may be TRBD1 (5 bases). In germline, CDR1 is GTSNPN, CDR2 SVGIG (reference sequence). The CDR3 consists of 14 residues. V lost 0 bases and J 7 bases, leaving 13 bases between the germline ends. The CDR3 sequence is CAWSVRYGGQPQHF. CDR3 in DNA: TGTGCCTGGAGTGTAAGGTATGGGGGGCAGCCCCAGCATTTT.

The V and J genes are TRBV13 and TRBJ2-1, with TRBD1 as a possible D gene (6 bases). CDR1 and CDR2 (germline): PRHDT, FYEKMQ (reference sequence). This CDR3 has 16 residues. Trimming shortened V by 0 bases and J by 5 bases, and 14 bases separated the two germline ends. CDR3 sequence (DNA): TGTGCCAGCAGCTTAGGTATCAGGGGAGCTAACAATGAGCAGTTCTTC. Its translation is CASSLGIRGANNEQFF.

The rearrangement uses TRBV9 and TRBJ2-3, with 8 bases identical to TRBD2. In germline, CDR1 is SGDLS, CDR2 YYNGEE. The ends lost 5 bases at V and 5 bases at J; junction bases unmatched: 7. CDR3 length: 14 residues. The CDR3 loop reads CASRAGVGRDTQYF. The CDR3 nucleotides are TGTGCCAGCAGAGCGGGGGTTGGGAGAGATACGCAGTATTTT.

The gene calls are TRBV7-9 and TRBJ2-5, with unresolved D. The end of the DNA aligns better with TRBJ2-7, so the J call may be wrong. Germline CDR1 and CDR2: SEHNR and FQNEAQ (reference sequence). The CDR3 is 13 amino acids. The CDR3 DNA is TGTGCCAGCAGCGCCCATTCTGACTACGAGCAGTACTTC. Translation gives CASSAHSDYEQYF.

The V call is TRBV7-9, the J call TRBJ2-3; D call uncertain. Trimming stripped 1 base from V and 6 bases from J, with 11 bases between. The CDR3 consists of 14 residues. Germline V gene sequence: CDR1 SEHNR, CDR2 FQNEAQ (reference sequence). In DNA form, the CDR3 reads TGTGCCAGCAGCTTAGGCCGGTATTGGGATACGCAGTATTTT. Its translation: CASSLGRYWDTQYF.

The V and J genes are TRBV27 and TRBJ2-7; D is uncertain. Germline assignment: CDR1 MNHEY and CDR2 SMNVEV (reference sequence). The V end lost 6 bases, the J end lost 0 bases, and 9 bases lay between the germline ends. The length of the CDR3 is 13 residues. CDR3 protein: CASRELDSYEQYF. DNA for the CDR3: TGTGCCAGCAGGGAGCTGGACTCCTACGAGCAGTACTTC.

This rearrangement joins TRBV4-1 to TRBJ2-2; D unclear. V lost 4 bases, J lost 3 bases, and 6 bases lay in between. CDR3 length: 13 amino acids. Germline CDR1 is MGHRA and CDR2 is YSYEKL. Written as DNA, the CDR3 is TGCGCCAGCAGCCCCCGGGACACCGGGGAGCTGTTTTTT. This encodes CASSPRDTGELFF.

The chain uses TRBV10-1 and TRBJ1-1, with D possibly being TRBD1 (6 bases). CDR1 WNHNN and CDR2 SYGVQD come from the germline V gene (reference sequence). V was cut by 5 bases and J by 1 base, with 14 bases left in between. The CDR3 is 15 amino acids. CDR3 protein: CASSPKTGWNTEAFF. The CDR3 bases are TGCGCCAGCAGTCCAAAGACAGGTTGGAACACTGAAGCTTTCTTT.